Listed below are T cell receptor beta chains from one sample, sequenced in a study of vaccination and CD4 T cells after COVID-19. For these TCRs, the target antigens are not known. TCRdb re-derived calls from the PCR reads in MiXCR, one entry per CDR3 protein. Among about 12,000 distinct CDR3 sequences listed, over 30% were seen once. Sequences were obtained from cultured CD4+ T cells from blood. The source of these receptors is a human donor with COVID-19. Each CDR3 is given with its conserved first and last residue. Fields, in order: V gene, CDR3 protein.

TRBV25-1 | CASSESGETQYF
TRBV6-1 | CANSERVGSVAKNIQYF
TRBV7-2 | CASSLDRGNQPQHF
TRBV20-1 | CSATTGTGWYEQYF
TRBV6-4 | CASSDAGRGTEAFF
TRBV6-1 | CASSEPTGPGEQHF
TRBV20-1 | CSASSPGSTGELFF
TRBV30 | CAWSETGNYGYTF
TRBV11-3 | CASSYSLRDGYTF
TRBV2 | CASRTRTGQETQYF
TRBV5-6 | CASSPTGLTDTQYF
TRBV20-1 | CSAAYGVFGNTIYF
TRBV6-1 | CASSLGQGGPDTQYF
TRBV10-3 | CAMTQGTSDSHGYTF
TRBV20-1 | CRVGAPNQPQHF
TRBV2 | CASNGGRSYEQYF
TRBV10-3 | CAISASGTDTEAFF
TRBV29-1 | CSGQGAYGYTF
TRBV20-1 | CSGGENTGELFF
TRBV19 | CASDDSTTGANEQFF
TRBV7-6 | CASSAVPQGGGLTDTQYF
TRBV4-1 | CASSQTVGGATDTQYF
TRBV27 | CASRSGESSYNSPLHF
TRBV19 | CASSKTVMNTEAFF
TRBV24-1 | CATSDYSYNEQFF
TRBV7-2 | CASSPRLATGELFF
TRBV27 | CASRELSGTEQFF
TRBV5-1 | CASSSGTDTDTQYF
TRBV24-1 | CATSEPARNEQFF
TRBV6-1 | CASSESWDGYTF
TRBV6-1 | CASSEAGGGVQETQYF
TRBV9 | CASSQRTEYSPLHF
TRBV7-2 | CASSLDSGASYNEQFF
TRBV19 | CASSIDLSGYTF
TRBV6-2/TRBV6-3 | CASSTRDTQYF
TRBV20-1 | CSARDGFQYSYNEQFF
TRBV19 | CASSIGPPRSTDTQYF
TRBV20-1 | CSAGGPQETQYF
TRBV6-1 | CASTSRQEETQYF
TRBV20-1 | CSALSGTGHSPLHF
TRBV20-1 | CSARGTVNTEAFF
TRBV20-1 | CSGEESTDMQYF
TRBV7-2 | CASSSTAPGLAGAEQFF
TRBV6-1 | CASSEGVSANYGYTF
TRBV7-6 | CASKVSAGANVLTF